Below are 27 T cell receptor beta chains sequenced from a single sample in a study of shared clonotypes between healthy human individuals. The table came from immunoSEQ multiplex PCR; TCRdb's copy has only in-frame clones and leaves some out. The sample shows about 100,000 clones, 68% of them seen only once. Input material: memory CD8+ T cells sorted from blood. The sample's subset: CD45RO+ cells pooled with CCR7-negative TemRA cells. The origin of the receptors is a woman aged 25 to 45 in good health.

The chain recombines TRBV28 with TRBJ2-1; the match to TRBD2 covers 11 bases. The ends lost 4 bases at V and 3 bases at J; junction bases unmatched: 8. Germline values: CDR1 MDHEN, CDR2 SYDVKM. CDR3 length: 17 residues. The CDR3 loop is CASSSQTSGEDYNEQFF. The CDR3 bases are TGTGCCAGCAGTTCCCAGACTAGCGGGGAAGACTACAATGAGCAGTTCTTC.

The chain joins TRBV11-2 to TRBJ2-1, with 8 bases that match TRBD2. After removal of 6 bases from V and 6 bases from J, the junction contained 10 bases not matched to a gene. The germline V gene has CDR1 SGHAT and CDR2 FQNNGV. CDR3 length equals 15 residues. Written as DNA, the CDR3 is TGTGCCAGCAGGGAGGGCAGCGGGAGTTTCAATGAGCAGTTCTTC. As protein: CASREGSGSFNEQFF.

The genes are TRBV10-1 and TRBJ2-1; 10 nucleotides match TRBD1. This CDR3 is 15 amino acids long. The V segment lost 3 bases and the J segment 7 bases; nucleotides outside the gene matches: 6. The germline CDR1 and CDR2 sequences are WNHNN and SYGVQD (reference sequence). CDR3 residues: CASSDGTGESNEQFF. For the CDR3, the DNA is TGCGCCAGCAGTGACGGGACAGGGGAGTCGAATGAGCAGTTCTTC.

This sequence joins TRBV10-1 and TRBJ2-7, with 13 nucleotides matching TRBD2. Trimming took 5 bases from V and 4 from J; bases not matched to a gene: 5. Germline V lookup: CDR1 WNHNN, CDR2 SYGVQD (reference sequence). This CDR3 comprises 15 residues. CDR3 in amino acids: CASSPRTSGSYEQYF. The DNA for the CDR3 is TGCGCCAGCAGTCCTCGGACTAGCGGGAGTTACGAGCAGTACTTC.

The chain employs TRBV9 and TRBJ2-3; maybe TRBD1 (5 bases). CDR1 is SGDLS, CDR2 YYNGEE, per germline. V lost 1 base, J lost 5 bases, and 8 bases lay in between. The CDR3 length is 13 residues. CDR3 loop: CASSVQGRDTQYF. Here the CDR3 DNA reads TGTGCCAGCAGCGTACAGGGTCGAGATACGCAGTATTTT.

This chain connects TRBV7-9 to TRBJ2-7, with 9 bases fitting TRBD2. The CDR3 is 18 amino acids. J lost 4 bases, V lost 5 bases, and 18 bases had no gene match. Germline CDR1 reads SEHNR; CDR2 reads FQNEAQ (reference sequence). The CDR3 bases are TGTGCCAGCAGCGGCCGTCTGACTAGCGGTACAATGGGGTACGAGCAGTACTTC. Encoded protein: CASSGRLTSGTMGYEQYF.

The J gene is TRBJ2-1, the V gene TRBV30; TRBD1 matches 9 bases. The CDR3 totals 11 residues. The germline V gene encodes CDR1 GTSNPN and CDR2 SVGIG (reference sequence). The ends lost 7 bases at V and 8 bases at J; junction bases unmatched: 3. CDR3 in DNA: TGTGCCTTAACAGGGGGCGATGAGCAGTTCTTC. Protein sequence: CALTGGDEQFF.

This sequence joins TRBV7-3 and TRBJ1-1; maybe TRBD1 (6 bases). V was cut by 2 bases and J by 5 bases, with 9 bases left in between. The CDR3 has 13 residues. CDR1 is SGHTA and CDR2 is FQGTGA in the germline V gene. The CDR3 DNA is TGTGCCAGCAGCTTAGCACAGGGAACTGAAGCTTTCTTT. Encoded protein: CASSLAQGTEAFF.

The rearrangement uses TRBV4-1 and TRBJ2-2, with TRBD1 matching 9 bases. The germline CDR1 and CDR2 sequences are MGHRA and YSYEKL. The CDR3 covers 15 residues. The V and J ends lost 3 bases and 1 base, in that order; junction bases with no gene match: 0. CDR3: CASSQDRGNTGELFF. The DNA for the CDR3 is TGCGCCAGCAGCCAGGACAGGGGGAACACCGGGGAGCTGTTTTTT.

V usage is TRBV4-1 and J usage is TRBJ2-1; weak D call: TRBD2 (6 bases). The CDR3 runs to 16 residues. V gave up 1 base and J gave up 8 bases, with 18 bases separating them. The germline CDR1 and CDR2 sequences are MGHRA and YSYEKL. CDR3 bases: TGCGCCAGCAGCCAAGGGGGGGTTTGGCGAATCCATGAGCAGTTCTTC. Protein: CASSQGGVWRIHEQFF.

This clone was observed a handful of times. CDR3 DNA: TGTGCCTGGAGTGCACCCTACGAGCAGTACTTC. It yields the protein CAWSAPYEQYF. This rearrangement joins TRBV30 to TRBJ2-7; D unclear. With 1 base removed from V and 2 bases from J, the gap between germline ends came to 3 bases. The CDR3 extends over 11 amino acids. Germline values: CDR1 GTSNPN, CDR2 SVGIG (reference sequence). Full variable domain (missing parts from reference TRBV30 and TRBJ2-7): SQTIHQWPATLVQPVGSPLSLECTVEGTSNPNLYWYRQAAGRGLQLLFYSVGIGQISSEVPQNLSASRPQDRQFILSSKKLLLSDSGFYLCAWSAPYEQYFGPGTRLTVT.

V usage is TRBV19 and J usage is TRBJ1-1, with D possibly being TRBD1 (6 bases). The CDR3 consists of 16 residues. Between the trimmed V and J ends, which lost 3 bases and 7 bases, there was a span of 21 bases. Germline V gives CDR1 LNHDA, CDR2 SQIVND (reference sequence). CDR3 nucleotide sequence: TGTGCCAGTAGTATGGGTGAAGGACTGGGGGGACATGAAGCTTTCTTT. This encodes CASSMGEGLGGHEAFF.

The CDR3 spells CASSFSYEQYF. For the CDR3, the DNA is TGTGCCAGCAGCTTCTCCTACGAGCAGTACTTC. The V call is TRBV28, the J call TRBJ2-7; D is undetermined. This CDR3 has 11 amino acids. The germline V and J ends were trimmed by 6 bases and 0 bases, with 3 bases remaining between them. Germline assignment: CDR1 MDHEN and CDR2 SYDVKM.

This clone has only a few counts. This sequence joins TRBV30 and TRBJ2-3, with TRBD2 matching 7 bases. The CDR3 extends over 13 amino acids. Looked up from germline, CDR1 is GTSNPN and CDR2 is SVGIG (reference sequence). V lost 1 base, J lost 5 bases, and 3 bases stayed unmatched. The CDR3 bases are TGTGCCTGGAGTGGCGTAGCGGGAGATACGCAGTATTTT. The encoded protein is CAWSGVAGDTQYF.

In DNA form, the CDR3 reads TGCAGCGTTGTATCGGATTGGACTAGCGAGCAGTACTTC. It codes for CSVVSDWTSEQYF. V usage is TRBV29-1 and J usage is TRBJ2-7, with 7 nucleotides matching TRBD2. V lost 4 bases to trimming and J lost 6 bases; unmatched junction nucleotides: 9. Germline V gene lookup returns CDR1 SQVTM and CDR2 ANQGSEA. This CDR3 comprises 13 residues.

The chain is built from TRBV28 and TRBJ1-4; the D is unclear. Germline assignment: CDR1 MDHEN and CDR2 SYDVKM. The CDR3 has 17 residues. V lost 2 bases, J lost 12 bases, and 25 bases lay in between. This chain's CDR3 is CASSLVAGVAFGVELFF. CDR3 bases: TGTGCCAGCAGTTTAGTGGCCGGGGTGGCATTCGGCGTAGAACTGTTTTTT.

The chain uses TRBV14 and TRBJ2-1; 12 bases map to TRBD2. This CDR3 comprises 16 residues. After removal of 4 bases from V and 0 bases from J, the junction contained 1 base not matched to a gene. Germline V gives CDR1 SGHDN, CDR2 FVKESK. The CDR3 loop reads CASSPLAGGSYNEQFF. The CDR3 DNA follows: TGTGCCAGCAGCCCACTAGCGGGAGGCTCCTACAATGAGCAGTTCTTC.

The V and J genes are TRBV11-2 and TRBJ2-3; a weak D match, TRBD2 (6 bases). The germline CDR1 and CDR2 sequences are SGHAT and FQNNGV. Trimming shortened V by 1 base and J by 0 bases, and 14 bases separated the two germline ends. There are 17 residues in the CDR3. DNA for the CDR3: TGTGCCAGCAGCTTAGGGTTCCGCGGGACCAGCACAGATACGCAGTATTTT. It codes for CASSLGFRGTSTDTQYF.

V and J are TRBV11-2 and TRBJ2-1; D is undetermined. The CDR3 is 16 amino acids. Germline V gives CDR1 SGHAT, CDR2 FQNNGV. V dropped 4 bases and J dropped 3 bases, with 16 bases sitting between them. DNA of the CDR3: TGTGCCAGCAGCTCAATGAGCAGGCAGTTCTACAATGAGCAGTTCTTC. Translated, it gives CASSSMSRQFYNEQFF.

V is TRBV27 and J is TRBJ1-5; no clear D gene. CDR1 MNHEY and CDR2 SMNVEV come from the germline V gene (reference sequence). Trimming stripped 5 bases from V and 0 bases from J, with 5 bases between. CDR3 length: 13 residues. The CDR3 DNA follows: TGTGCCAGCAGTGTCAATAGCAATCAGCCCCAGCATTTT. This gives the protein CASSVNSNQPQHF.

This clone was counted a few times. CDR3 sequence: CASDENYGYTF. The CDR3 nucleotides are TGTGCCAGCGACGAAAACTATGGCTACACCTTC. The J gene is TRBJ1-2, the V gene TRBV2; D unresolved. There are 11 residues in the CDR3. Germline V CDR1 and CDR2: SNHLY, FYNNEI. Trimming pared 8 bases from V and 2 bases from J, leaving 6 bases between.

V usage is TRBV5-1 and J usage is TRBJ1-2; D gene ambiguous. V lost 4 bases to trimming and J lost 3 bases, with 13 bases between them. This CDR3 comprises 14 residues. Germline CDR1 is SGHRS and CDR2 is YFSETQ. CDR3 amino acids: CASSRTTRDYGYTF. CDR3 DNA: TGCGCCAGCAGCCGGACGACAAGGGACTATGGCTACACCTTC.

This chain links TRBV15 with TRBJ2-4; unclear D gene. Germline-derived CDR1 and CDR2 are LNHNV and YYDKDF (reference sequence). The CDR3 consists of 15 residues. V lost 0 bases, J lost 1 base, and 7 bases lay in between. The CDR3: CATSRDRRAKNIQYF. The CDR3 nucleotides read TGTGCCACCAGCAGAGACCGCCGGGCCAAAAACATTCAGTACTTC.

The genes are TRBV4-1 and TRBJ1-1, with 7 bases fitting TRBD1. The ends lost 3 bases at V and 8 bases at J; junction bases unmatched: 15. Germline-derived CDR1 and CDR2 are MGHRA and YSYEKL. CDR3 length: 16 amino acids. The CDR3 is CASSQLLGRGQAEAFF. The CDR3 coding sequence is TGCGCCAGCAGCCAGCTTTTGGGGCGCGGACAGGCAGAAGCTTTCTTT.

The chain carries TRBV5-8 and TRBJ2-2; D is unresolved. The CDR3 runs to 14 residues. V was pared by 6 bases and J by 0 bases, with 9 bases between. The germline V gene encodes CDR1 SGHTS and CDR2 YDEGEE. Written as DNA, the CDR3 is TGTGCCAGCACCACCTACTCGAACACCGGGGAGCTGTTTTTT. Its protein is CASTTYSNTGELFF.

The chain carries TRBV11-2 and TRBJ1-1; D remains unclear. Germline assignment: CDR1 SGHAT and CDR2 FQNNGV. This CDR3 has 13 residues. Trimming took off 5 bases at V and 4 bases at J, with 11 bases between the two ends. The CDR3 DNA reads TGTGCCAGCAGCCTCGTTGGTGGCACTGAAGCTTTCTTT. Translation gives CASSLVGGTEAFF. Using reference TRBV11-2 and TRBJ1-1 for the parts outside the CDR3, the full variable domain is EAGVAQSPRYKIIEKRQSVAFWCNPISGHATLYWYQQILGQGPKLLIQFQNNGVVDDSQLPKDRFSAERLKGVDSTLKIQPAKLEDSAVYLCASSLVGGTEAFFGQGTRLTVV.

As concerns this clone: The same CDR3 arises from other DNA sequences in this sample as well. J is TRBJ2-7 and V is TRBV7-9; the D is unclear. Between the trimmed V and J ends, which lost 1 base and 3 bases, there was a span of 10 bases. CDR1 SEHNR and CDR2 FQNEAQ come from the germline V gene (reference sequence). The CDR3 covers 14 residues. The CDR3 region is CASSLGREGYEQYF. CDR3 bases: TGTGCCAGCAGCTTAGGTAGGGAAGGCTACGAGCAGTACTTC.